The 26 T cell receptor beta chains reported below all come from one sample, sequenced in a study of blood T cell repertoires in COVID-19. Profiling relied on immunoSEQ multiplex PCR, and the TCRdb table lists in-frame clones only, not all of them. The table records about 210,000 clones, under 90% of them present only once. The material sequenced was PBMCs or T cells enriched from blood (not recorded which). These receptors came from a woman between 45 and 60 years old with acute COVID-19.

A few counts support this clone. The V and J genes are TRBV4-2 and TRBJ1-6; 9 bases fit TRBD1. The V and J ends lost 4 bases and 8 bases, in that order; junction bases with no gene match: 6. The CDR3 length is 15 residues. Germline V gene data show CDR1 as LGHNA and CDR2 as YNFKEQ. The CDR3, as DNA: TGTGCCAGCAGCCGAGGGACAGGGAGTGATTCACCCCTCCACTTT. This sequence encodes CASSRGTGSDSPLHF.

The CDR3 DNA sequence: TGTGCCAGCAGCTTTCTACAGTCGAGCTCCTACAATGAGCAGTTCTTC. Its protein is CASSFLQSSSYNEQFF. The gene calls are TRBV5-5 and TRBJ2-1; D unclear. CDR1 and CDR2 (germline): SGHKS, YYEKEE (reference sequence). Trimming removed 2 bases at V and 0 bases at J, with 12 bases between. CDR3 length: 16 residues.

The genes are TRBV10-3 and TRBJ1-5; D is perhaps TRBD1 (6 bases). Germline-derived CDR1 and CDR2 are ENHRY and SYGVKD. The CDR3 has 16 residues. The germline V and J ends were trimmed by 0 bases and 3 bases, with 12 bases remaining between them. DNA for the CDR3: TGTGCCATCAGTGAGTCACGAGGGGGAATCAATCAGCCCCAGCATTTT. This codes for CAISESRGGINQPQHF.

This chain links TRBV4-3 with TRBJ1-1; 7 bases are a match to TRBD1. This CDR3 region has 15 residues. V trimming: 0 bases; J trimming: 10 bases; junction bases outside the gene matches: 11. Germline V gives CDR1 LGHNA, CDR2 YSLEER. The CDR3 nucleotides are TGCGCCAGCAGCCAAGAACTAACGACAGGGAGTGGAGCTTTCTTT. It yields the protein CASSQELTTGSGAFF.

J is TRBJ2-3 and V is TRBV5-1; no firm D call. Germline lookup yields CDR1 SGHRS and CDR2 YFSETQ. The CDR3 runs 15 residues. V gave up 4 bases and J gave up 0 bases, with 12 bases separating them. CDR3 nucleotide sequence: TGCGCCAGCAGCCGCAGTAACCCTAGCACAGATACGCAGTATTTT. It encodes CASSRSNPSTDTQYF.

The rearrangement joins TRBV18 to TRBJ2-1; 7 bases are shared with TRBD1. The CDR3 contains 15 residues. Trimming at V came to 2 bases and at J to 3 bases, leaving 4 bases not matched to a gene. Germline V gene sequence: CDR1 KGHSH, CDR2 LQKENI. CDR3 DNA: TGTGCCAGCTCACCATCGCGGACAGGCTACAATGAGCAGTTCTTC. Translating it yields CASSPSRTGYNEQFF.

This clone was counted only a few times. The chain uses TRBV5-5 and TRBJ1-1; D uncertain. The CDR3 extends over 14 amino acids. Germline CDR1 is SGHKS and CDR2 is YYEKEE (reference sequence). V shed 1 base and J shed 0 bases, with 7 bases lying between them. The CDR3 DNA sequence: TGTGCCAGCAGCTTGTCAAATCTGAACACTGAAGCTTTCTTT. It yields the protein CASSLSNLNTEAFF.

V is TRBV4-3 and J is TRBJ2-7; TRBD1 aligns across 7 bases. This CDR3 contains 13 residues. Germline CDR1 and CDR2: LGHNA and YSLEER. V shed 4 bases and J 3 bases; nucleotides not matched to a gene: 3. CDR3 in DNA: TGCGCCAGCAGCCTCGGGACAGACTACGAGCAGTACTTC. Amino acid sequence: CASSLGTDYEQYF.

This clone was detected a few times. This chain links TRBV25-1 with TRBJ1-1, with 8 bases identical to TRBD1. The J segment lost 1 base and the V segment lost 6 bases, leaving 7 bases of the junction unmatched. Germline values: CDR1 MGHDK, CDR2 SYGVNS. The CDR3 contains 15 residues. DNA for the CDR3: TGTGCCAGCAGAAGACAGGGGCAAGGGAACACTGAAGCTTTCTTT. It is translated as CASRRQGQGNTEAFF.

The chain couples TRBV2 to TRBJ1-2; weak D call: TRBD1 (6 bases). CDR3 length: 12 amino acids. Germline loops: CDR1 SNHLY, CDR2 FYNNEI. Trimming removed 6 bases at V and 7 bases at J, with 12 bases between. The CDR3 is CASSSSRGGYTF. The CDR3 DNA reads as TGTGCCAGCAGCTCCAGCAGGGGTGGCTACACCTTC.

The V call is TRBV5-4, the J call TRBJ1-6, with a tentative D call TRBD1 (6 bases). Germline V gives CDR1 SGHNT, CDR2 YYREEE (reference sequence). V was cut by 9 bases and J by 4 bases, with 11 bases left in between. The CDR3 consists of 13 residues. CDR3 region: CATGTPYNSPLHF. In nucleotides, the CDR3 is TGTGCCACCGGGACACCATATAATTCACCCCTCCACTTT.

The chain links TRBV11-1 to TRBJ1-5; maybe TRBD1 (6 bases). Germline V gene sequence: CDR1 SGHAT, CDR2 FQDESV (reference sequence). V lost 3 bases, J lost 9 bases, and 12 bases lay in between. This CDR3 region has 13 residues. CDR3 loop: CASSLDSGMPQHF. CDR3 sequence (DNA): TGTGCCAGCAGCTTGGACAGCGGTATGCCCCAGCATTTT.

The gene calls are TRBV30 and TRBJ2-7, with D tentatively TRBD1 (5 bases). This CDR3 is 15 amino acids long. The germline V gene has CDR1 GTSNPN and CDR2 SVGIG (reference sequence). Trimming left V 0 bases short and J 3 bases short, with 15 bases between. This CDR3 is CAWSVRSGWDYEQYF. In DNA, the CDR3 is TGTGCCTGGAGTGTAAGGTCAGGGTGGGACTACGAGCAGTACTTC.

This chain joins TRBV6-6 and TRBJ2-7; 10 nucleotides line up with TRBD2. V gave up 8 bases and J gave up 4 bases; unmatched junction bases: 5. CDR3 length: 13 residues. In germline, CDR1 is MNHNY, CDR2 SVGAGI (reference sequence). This CDR3 is CASSASGSYEQYF. CDR3 in DNA: TGTGCCAGCTCGGCTAGCGGGAGTTACGAGCAGTACTTC.

The rearrangement links TRBV28 to TRBJ2-3; 10 bases are a match to TRBD2. From germline, CDR1 is MDHEN and CDR2 SYDVKM. J gave up 0 bases and V 7 bases, and 10 bases lay outside the gene matches. This CDR3 region has 17 residues. DNA for the CDR3: TGTGCCAGCAAGCGCAGCGGGGGGGCTCGAAGCACAGATACGCAGTATTTT. As protein: CASKRSGGARSTDTQYF.

This sequence joins TRBV28 and TRBJ1-6; TRBD1 aligns across 8 bases. Germline CDR1 MDHEN, CDR2 SYDVKM. The trim removed 3 bases at V and 0 bases at J, leaving 7 bases unmatched. The CDR3 has 18 amino acids. As DNA, the CDR3 is TGTGCCAGCAGTTTTTCCAGGGGGCTCGGCTCCTATAATTCACCCCTCCACTTT. Protein sequence: CASSFSRGLGSYNSPLHF.

The chain is built from TRBV15 and TRBJ2-5; 10 bases are shared with TRBD2. CDR1 and CDR2 from the germline V gene are LNHNV and YYDKDF (reference sequence). The CDR3 sequence is 17 residues long. With V trimmed by 5 bases and J by 0 bases, 9 bases remained unmatched. CDR3 coding DNA: TGTGCCACCAGCGGATACGGGACTAGCGTCGACCAAGAGACCCAGTACTTC. Its protein is CATSGYGTSVDQETQYF.

The genes are TRBV27 and TRBJ2-2, with a possible D match to TRBD2 (7 bases). The CDR3 runs to 16 residues. The germline V gene encodes CDR1 MNHEY and CDR2 SMNVEV (reference sequence). V lost 5 bases and J lost 7, with 20 bases in between. The CDR3, as DNA: TGTGCCAGCAGTCCCTGGGGGGCGGGAGACGGCGGGGAGCTGTTTTTT. It is translated as CASSPWGAGDGGELFF.

This rearrangement joins TRBV12-5 to TRBJ2-5; TRBD1 matches at 7 bases. V shed 3 bases and J 6 bases; nucleotides not matched to a gene: 7. Germline V gene sequence: CDR1 LGHNT, CDR2 FRNRAP. The CDR3 runs to 14 residues. CDR3 in amino acids: CASGLGQARKTQYF. The CDR3 DNA reads TGTGCTAGTGGTTTAGGACAGGCTAGGAAGACCCAGTACTTC. The full variable domain, in which reference TRBV12-5 and TRBJ2-5 provide the parts outside the CDR3, is DARVTQTPRHKVTEMGQEVTMRCQPILGHNTVFWYRQTMMQGLELLAYFRNRAPLDDSGMPKDRFSAEMPDATLATLKIQPSEPRDSAVYFCASGLGQARKTQYFGPGTRLLVL.

This clone was seen only a few times. The chain is built from TRBV30 and TRBJ2-1; tentative D call: TRBD1 (6 bases). Germline CDR1 GTSNPN, CDR2 SVGIG (reference sequence). The CDR3 extends over 12 amino acids. Trimming took 5 bases from V and 5 from J, leaving 10 bases between them. CDR3 region: CAWWGTNNEQFF. The CDR3 DNA reads as TGTGCCTGGTGGGGGACAAACAATGAGCAGTTCTTC.

The V and J genes are TRBV5-6 and TRBJ2-3; a possible D gene is TRBD2 (6 bases). Germline CDR1 reads SGHDT; CDR2 reads YYEEEE. The CDR3 spans 16 residues. Trimming took 1 base from V and 4 from J, leaving 16 bases between them. This CDR3 reads CASSLTLIGSADTQYF. CDR3 coding DNA: TGTGCCAGCAGCTTGACCCTTATCGGGAGTGCAGATACGCAGTATTTT.

V usage is TRBV18 and J usage is TRBJ1-6; no clear D gene. V lost 4 bases and J lost 3, with 7 bases in between. Germline-derived CDR1 and CDR2 are KGHSH and LQKENI. This CDR3 is 14 amino acids long. The CDR3 region is CASSRTDYNSPLHF. The CDR3 region has the DNA TGTGCCAGCTCACGTACAGACTATAATTCACCCCTCCACTTT.

V is TRBV30 and J is TRBJ2-1, with TRBD2 matching 10 bases. This CDR3 region has 16 residues. The trim removed 3 bases at V and 7 bases at J, leaving 12 bases unmatched. Germline V gene data show CDR1 as GTSNPN and CDR2 as SVGIG (reference sequence). As DNA, the CDR3 is TGTGCCTGGAGGATAAGAGCGGGAGGGCCGAGAAATGAGCAGTTCTTC. Translation gives CAWRIRAGGPRNEQFF.

The chain links TRBV7-2 to TRBJ2-7; the match to TRBD2 covers 13 bases. The length of the CDR3 is 16 residues. In germline, CDR1 is SGHTA, CDR2 FQGNSA. Germline trimming cut 1 base from V and 2 bases from J; bases unmatched to any gene: 2. The CDR3 DNA is TGTGCCAGCAGCTTAGGAGGACTAGCGGGAGCCTACGAGCAGTACTTC. It yields the protein CASSLGGLAGAYEQYF.

The chain joins TRBV19 to TRBJ1-2; no clear D. The CDR3 runs 15 residues. CDR1 and CDR2 (germline): LNHDA, SQIVND (reference sequence). Trimming cost V 6 bases and J 7 bases, with 21 bases left between them. For the CDR3, the DNA is TGTGCCAGTAGGTCGACCCTACATGGACTAGGTGGCTACACCTTC. Its protein product is CASRSTLHGLGGYTF.

The rearrangement uses TRBV19 and TRBJ1-5; D possibly corresponds to TRBD1 (5 bases). Deletions cut 10 bases from V and 4 bases from J, with 11 bases between. CDR3 length equals 12 residues. Germline CDR1 reads LNHDA; CDR2 reads SQIVND (reference sequence). CDR3 in DNA: TGTGCCACTAGGGAGGGGAATCAGCCCCAGCATTTT. It yields the protein CATREGNQPQHF.